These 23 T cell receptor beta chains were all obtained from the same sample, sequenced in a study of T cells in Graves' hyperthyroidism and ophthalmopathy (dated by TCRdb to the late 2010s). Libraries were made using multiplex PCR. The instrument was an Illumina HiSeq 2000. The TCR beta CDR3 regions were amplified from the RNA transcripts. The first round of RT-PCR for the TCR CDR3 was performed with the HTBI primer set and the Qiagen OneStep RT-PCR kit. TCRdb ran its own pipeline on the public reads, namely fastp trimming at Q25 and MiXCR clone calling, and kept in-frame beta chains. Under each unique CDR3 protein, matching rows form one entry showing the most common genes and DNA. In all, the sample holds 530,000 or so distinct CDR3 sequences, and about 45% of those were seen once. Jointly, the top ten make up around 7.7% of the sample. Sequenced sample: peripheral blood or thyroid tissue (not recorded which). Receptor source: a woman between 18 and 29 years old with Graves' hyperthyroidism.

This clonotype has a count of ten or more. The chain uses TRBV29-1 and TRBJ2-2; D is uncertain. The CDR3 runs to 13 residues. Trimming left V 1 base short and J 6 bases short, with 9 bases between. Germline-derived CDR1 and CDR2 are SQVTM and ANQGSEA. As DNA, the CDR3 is TGCAGCGTTGAAGTCACCCGAGCCGGGGAGCTGTTTTTT. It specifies CSVEVTRAGELFF.

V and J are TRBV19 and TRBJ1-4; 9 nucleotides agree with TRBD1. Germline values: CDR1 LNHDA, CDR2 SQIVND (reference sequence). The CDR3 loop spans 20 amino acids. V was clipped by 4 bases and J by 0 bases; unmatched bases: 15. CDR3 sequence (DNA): TGTGCCAGTAGTACCCCGGGGACAGGGTCCCTACTTGCAACTAATGAAAAACTGTTTTTT. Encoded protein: CASSTPGTGSLLATNEKLFF.

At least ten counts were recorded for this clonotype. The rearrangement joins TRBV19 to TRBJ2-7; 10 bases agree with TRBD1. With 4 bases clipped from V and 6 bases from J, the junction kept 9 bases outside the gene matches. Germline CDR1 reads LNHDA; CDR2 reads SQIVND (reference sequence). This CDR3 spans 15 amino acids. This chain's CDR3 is CASSRGTGVSGEQYF. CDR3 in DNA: TGTGCCAGTAGTAGAGGGACAGGGGTGAGTGGCGAGCAGTACTTC.

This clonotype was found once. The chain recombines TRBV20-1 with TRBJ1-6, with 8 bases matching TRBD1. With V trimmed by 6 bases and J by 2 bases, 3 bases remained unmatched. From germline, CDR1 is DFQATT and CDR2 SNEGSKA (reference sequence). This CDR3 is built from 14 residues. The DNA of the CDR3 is TGCAGTGCCGACAGGGGAACCTATAATTCACCCCTCCACTTT. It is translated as CSADRGTYNSPLHF.

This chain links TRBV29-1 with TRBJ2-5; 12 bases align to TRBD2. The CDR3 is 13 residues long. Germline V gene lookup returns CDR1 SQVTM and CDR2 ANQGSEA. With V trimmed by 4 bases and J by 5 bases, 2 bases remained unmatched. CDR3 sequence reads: CSVGLAGGETQYF. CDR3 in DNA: TGCAGCGTTGGCCTAGCGGGAGGGGAGACCCAGTACTTC.

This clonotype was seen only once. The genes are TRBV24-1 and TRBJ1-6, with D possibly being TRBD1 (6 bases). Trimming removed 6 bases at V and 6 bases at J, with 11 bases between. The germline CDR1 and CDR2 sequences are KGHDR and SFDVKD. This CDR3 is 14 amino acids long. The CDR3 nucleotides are TGTGCCACCAGTCTCGGACAGCCTAATTCACCCCTCCACTTT. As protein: CATSLGQPNSPLHF.

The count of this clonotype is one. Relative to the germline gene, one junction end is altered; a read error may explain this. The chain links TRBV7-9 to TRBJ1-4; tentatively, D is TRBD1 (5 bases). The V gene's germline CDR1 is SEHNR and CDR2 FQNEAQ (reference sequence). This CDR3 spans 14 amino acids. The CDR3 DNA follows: TGTGCCAGCATGCTCCAGCAGGGACCTGAAAAACTGCTTTTT. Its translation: CASMLQQGPEKLLF. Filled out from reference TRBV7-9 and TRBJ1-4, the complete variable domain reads DTGVSQNPRHKITKRGQNVTFRCDPISEHNRLYWYRQTLGQGPEFLTYFQNEAQLEKSRLLSDRFSAERPKGSFSTLEIQRTEQGDSAMYLCASMLQQGPEKLLFGSGTQLSVL.

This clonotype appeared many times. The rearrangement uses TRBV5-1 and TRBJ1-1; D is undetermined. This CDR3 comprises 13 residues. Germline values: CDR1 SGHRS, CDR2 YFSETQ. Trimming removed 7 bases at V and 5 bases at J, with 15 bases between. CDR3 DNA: TGCGCCAGCGCCCGAGAAGAATGGACTGAAGCTTTCTTT. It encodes CASAREEWTEAFF.

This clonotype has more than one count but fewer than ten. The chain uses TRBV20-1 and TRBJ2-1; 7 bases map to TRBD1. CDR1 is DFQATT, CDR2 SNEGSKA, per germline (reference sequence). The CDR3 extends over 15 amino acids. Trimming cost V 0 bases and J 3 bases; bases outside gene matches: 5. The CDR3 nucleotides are TGCAGTGCTAGAGATGGGACAGACATCTACAATGAGCAGTTCTTC. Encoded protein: CSARDGTDIYNEQFF.

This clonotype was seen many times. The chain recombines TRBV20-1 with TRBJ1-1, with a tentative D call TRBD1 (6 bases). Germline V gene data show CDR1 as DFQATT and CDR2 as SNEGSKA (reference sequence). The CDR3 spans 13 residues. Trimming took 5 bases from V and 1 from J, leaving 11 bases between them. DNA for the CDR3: TGCAGTGCTCCAGGGGTAGGGAACACTGAAGCTTTCTTT. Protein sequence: CSAPGVGNTEAFF.

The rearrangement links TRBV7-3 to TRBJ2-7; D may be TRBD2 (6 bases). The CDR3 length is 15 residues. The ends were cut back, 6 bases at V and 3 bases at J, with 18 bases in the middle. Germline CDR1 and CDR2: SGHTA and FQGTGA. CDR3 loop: CASSSPQRASYEQYF. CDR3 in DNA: TGTGCCAGCAGTTCCCCACAGCGGGCGAGCTACGAGCAGTACTTC.

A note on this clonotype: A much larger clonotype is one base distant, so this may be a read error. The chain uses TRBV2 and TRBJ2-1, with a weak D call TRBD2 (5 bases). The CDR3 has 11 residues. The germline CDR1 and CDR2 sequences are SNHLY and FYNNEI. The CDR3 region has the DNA TGTGCCAGCAGTGAAGGGCCTAGCCAGCTCTTC. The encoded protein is CASSEGPSQLF.

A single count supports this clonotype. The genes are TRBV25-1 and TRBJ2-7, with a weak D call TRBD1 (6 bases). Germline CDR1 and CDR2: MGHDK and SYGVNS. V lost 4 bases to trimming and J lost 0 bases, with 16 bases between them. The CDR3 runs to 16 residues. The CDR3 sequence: CASSALRQASSYEQYF. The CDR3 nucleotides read TGTGCCAGCAGTGCTCTTAGACAGGCGTCCTCCTACGAGCAGTACTTC.

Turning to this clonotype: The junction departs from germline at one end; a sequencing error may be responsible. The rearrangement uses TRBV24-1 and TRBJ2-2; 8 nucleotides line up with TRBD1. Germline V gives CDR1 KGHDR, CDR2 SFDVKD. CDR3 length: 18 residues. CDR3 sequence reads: CTTSDFRTGTKNTGELFF. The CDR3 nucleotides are TGTACCACCAGTGATTTTAGGACAGGGACCAAAAACACCGGGGAGCTGTTTTTT.

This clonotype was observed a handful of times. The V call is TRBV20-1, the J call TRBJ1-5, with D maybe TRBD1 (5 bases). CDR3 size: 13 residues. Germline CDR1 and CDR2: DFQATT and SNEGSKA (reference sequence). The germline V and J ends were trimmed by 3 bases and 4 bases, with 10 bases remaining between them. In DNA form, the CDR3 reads TGCAGTGCTAGTTACCAGGGAAATCAGCCCCAGCATTTT. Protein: CSASYQGNQPQHF.

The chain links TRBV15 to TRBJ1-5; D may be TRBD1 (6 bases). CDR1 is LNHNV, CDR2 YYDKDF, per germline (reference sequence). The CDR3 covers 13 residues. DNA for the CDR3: TGTGACCCTCGCAGGGGACGCAATCAGCCCCAGCATTTT. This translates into CDPRRGRNQPQHF. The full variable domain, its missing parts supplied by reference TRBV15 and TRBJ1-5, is DAMVIQNPRYQVTQFGKPVTLSCSQTLNHNVMYWYQQKSSQAPKLLFHYYDKDFNNEADTPDNFQSRRPNTSFCFLDIRSPGLGDTAMYLCDPRRGRNQPQHFGDGTRLSIL.

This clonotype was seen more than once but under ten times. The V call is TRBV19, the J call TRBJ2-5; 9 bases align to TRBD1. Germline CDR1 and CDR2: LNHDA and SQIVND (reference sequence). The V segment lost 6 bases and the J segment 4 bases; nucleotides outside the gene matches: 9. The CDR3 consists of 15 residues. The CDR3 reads CASRRDREPRETQYF. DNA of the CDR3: TGTGCCAGTAGGAGGGACAGGGAACCTCGAGAGACCCAGTACTTC.

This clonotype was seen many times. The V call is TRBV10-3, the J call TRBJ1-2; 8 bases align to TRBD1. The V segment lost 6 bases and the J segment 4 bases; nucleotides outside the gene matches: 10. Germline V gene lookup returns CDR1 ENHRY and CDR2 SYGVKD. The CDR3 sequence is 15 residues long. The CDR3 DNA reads TGTGCCATCAGCCGGACAGGGAAGGGGGCCTATGGCTACACCTTC. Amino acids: CAISRTGKGAYGYTF.

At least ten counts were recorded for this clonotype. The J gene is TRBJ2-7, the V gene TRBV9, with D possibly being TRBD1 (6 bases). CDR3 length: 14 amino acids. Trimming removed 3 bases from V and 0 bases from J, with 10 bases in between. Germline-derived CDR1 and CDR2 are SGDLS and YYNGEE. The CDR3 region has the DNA TGTGCCAGCAGCGCAACAGGGAGCTCCTACGAGCAGTACTTC. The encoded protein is CASSATGSSYEQYF.

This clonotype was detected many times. CDR3 loop: CASSIFQGGNQPQHF. CDR3 coding DNA: TGTGCCAGTAGTATTTTCCAGGGTGGCAATCAGCCCCAGCATTTT. The rearrangement joins TRBV19 to TRBJ1-5; maybe TRBD1 (5 bases). The CDR3 length is 15 residues. The V gene lost 3 bases and the J gene lost 2 bases, with 11 bases spanning the gap. Germline loops: CDR1 LNHDA, CDR2 SQIVND (reference sequence).

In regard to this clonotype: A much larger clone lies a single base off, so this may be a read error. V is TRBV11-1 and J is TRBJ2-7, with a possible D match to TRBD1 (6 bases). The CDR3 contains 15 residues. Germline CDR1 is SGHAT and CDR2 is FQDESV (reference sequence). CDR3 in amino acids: CASSPGQLINYEQYF. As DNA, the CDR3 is TGCGCCAGCAGCCCAGGACAGTTAATAAACTACGAGCAGTACTTC.

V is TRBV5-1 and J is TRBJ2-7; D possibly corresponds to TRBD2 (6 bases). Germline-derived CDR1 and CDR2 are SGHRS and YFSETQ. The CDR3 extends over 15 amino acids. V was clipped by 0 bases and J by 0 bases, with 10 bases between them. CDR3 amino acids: CASSLGDGSSYEQYF. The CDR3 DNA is TGCGCCAGCAGCTTGGGTGACGGGAGCTCCTACGAGCAGTACTTC. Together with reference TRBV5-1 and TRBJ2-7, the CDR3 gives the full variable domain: KAGVTQTPRYLIKTRGQQVTLSCSPISGHRSVSWYQQTPGQGLQFLFEYFSETQRNKGNFPGRFSGRQFSNSRSEMNVSTLELGDSALYLCASSLGDGSSYEQYFGPGTRLTVT.

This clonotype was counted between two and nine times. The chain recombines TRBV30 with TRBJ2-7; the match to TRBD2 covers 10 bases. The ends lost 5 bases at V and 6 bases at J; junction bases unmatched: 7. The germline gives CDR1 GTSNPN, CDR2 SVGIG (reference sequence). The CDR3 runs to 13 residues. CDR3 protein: CAWGLAAQSEQYF. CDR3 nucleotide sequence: TGTGCCTGGGGACTAGCGGCTCAGAGCGAGCAGTACTTC.